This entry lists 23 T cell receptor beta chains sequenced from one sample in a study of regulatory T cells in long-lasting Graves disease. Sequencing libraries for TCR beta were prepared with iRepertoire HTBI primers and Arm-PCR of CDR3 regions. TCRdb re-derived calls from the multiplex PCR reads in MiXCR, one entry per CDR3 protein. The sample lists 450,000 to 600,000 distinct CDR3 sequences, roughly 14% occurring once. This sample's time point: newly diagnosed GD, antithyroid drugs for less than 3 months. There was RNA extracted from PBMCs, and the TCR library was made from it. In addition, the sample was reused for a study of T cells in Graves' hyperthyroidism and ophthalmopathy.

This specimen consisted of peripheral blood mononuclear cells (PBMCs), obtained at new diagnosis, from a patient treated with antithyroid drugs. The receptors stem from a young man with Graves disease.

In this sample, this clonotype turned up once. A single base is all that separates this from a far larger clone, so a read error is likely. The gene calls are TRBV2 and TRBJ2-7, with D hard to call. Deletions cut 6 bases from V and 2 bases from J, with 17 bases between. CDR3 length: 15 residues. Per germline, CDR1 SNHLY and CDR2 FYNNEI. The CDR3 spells CASSVWQGPAYEQYF. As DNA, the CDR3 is TGTGCCAGCAGCGTGTGGCAAGGCCCCGCCTACGAGCAGTACTTC. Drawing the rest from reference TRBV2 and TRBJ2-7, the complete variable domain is EPEVTQTPSHQVTQMGQEVILRCVPISNHLYFYWYRQILGQKVEFLVSFYNNEISEKSEIFDDQFSVERPDGSNFTLKIRSTKLEDSAMYFCASSVWQGPAYEQYFGPGTRLTVT.

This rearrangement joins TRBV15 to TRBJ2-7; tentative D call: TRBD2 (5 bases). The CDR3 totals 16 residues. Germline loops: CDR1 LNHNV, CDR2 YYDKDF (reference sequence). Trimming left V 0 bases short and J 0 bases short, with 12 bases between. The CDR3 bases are TGTGCCACCAGCAGAGATTACGGGGAGAGCTCCTACGAGCAGTACTTC. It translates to CATSRDYGESSYEQYF.

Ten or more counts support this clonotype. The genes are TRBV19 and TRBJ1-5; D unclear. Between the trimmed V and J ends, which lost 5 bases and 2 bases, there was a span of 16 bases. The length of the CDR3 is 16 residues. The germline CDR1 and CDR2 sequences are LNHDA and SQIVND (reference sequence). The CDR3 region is CASSLSPGQGNQPQHF. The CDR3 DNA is TGTGCCAGTAGTCTCAGCCCCGGGCAGGGCAATCAGCCCCAGCATTTT.

The chain's CDR3 is CASSPGTGKGEQYF. In DNA form, the CDR3 reads TGCGCCAGCAGCCCCGGGACAGGGAAAGGCGAGCAGTACTTC. The genes are TRBV5-1 and TRBJ2-7; TRBD1 matches at 9 bases. Unmatched junction bases numbered 8, after V lost 4 bases and J lost 6 bases. The germline V gene encodes CDR1 SGHRS and CDR2 YFSETQ. The CDR3 is 14 amino acids.

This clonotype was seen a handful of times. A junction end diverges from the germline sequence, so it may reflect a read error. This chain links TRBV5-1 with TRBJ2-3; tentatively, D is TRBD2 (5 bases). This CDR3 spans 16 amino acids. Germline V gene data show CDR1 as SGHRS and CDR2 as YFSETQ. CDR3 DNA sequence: TGTGCCAGTAGTCCCAATGGACTTACCAACACAGATACGCAGTATTTT. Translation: CASSPNGLTNTDTQYF.

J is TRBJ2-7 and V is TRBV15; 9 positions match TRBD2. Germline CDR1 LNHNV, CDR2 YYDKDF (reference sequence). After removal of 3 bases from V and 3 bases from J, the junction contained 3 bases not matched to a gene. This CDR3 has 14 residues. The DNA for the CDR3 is TGTGCCACCAGCAGGGGACTAGCAGGCTACGAGCAGTACTTC. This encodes CATSRGLAGYEQYF.

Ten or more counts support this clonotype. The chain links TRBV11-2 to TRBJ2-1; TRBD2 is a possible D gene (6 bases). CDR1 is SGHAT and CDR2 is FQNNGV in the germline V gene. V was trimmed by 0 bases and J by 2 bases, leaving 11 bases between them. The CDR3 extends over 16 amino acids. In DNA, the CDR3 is TGTGCCAGCAGCTTAGATTTTGCGGGAACCTACAATGAGCAGTTCTTC. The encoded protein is CASSLDFAGTYNEQFF.

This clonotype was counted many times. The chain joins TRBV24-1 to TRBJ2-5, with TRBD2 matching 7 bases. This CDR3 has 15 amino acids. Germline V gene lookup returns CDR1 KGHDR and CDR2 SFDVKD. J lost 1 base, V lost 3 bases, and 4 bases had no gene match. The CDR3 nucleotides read TGTGCCACCAGTGATGGACTAGAGACCCAAGAGACCCAGTACTTC. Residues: CATSDGLETQETQYF.

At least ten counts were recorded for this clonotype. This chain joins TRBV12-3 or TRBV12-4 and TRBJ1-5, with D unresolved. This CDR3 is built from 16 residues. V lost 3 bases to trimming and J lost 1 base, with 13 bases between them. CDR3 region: CASSFKAGASNQPQHF. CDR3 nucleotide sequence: TGTGCCAGCAGTTTTAAGGCAGGTGCCAGCAATCAGCCCCAGCATTTT.

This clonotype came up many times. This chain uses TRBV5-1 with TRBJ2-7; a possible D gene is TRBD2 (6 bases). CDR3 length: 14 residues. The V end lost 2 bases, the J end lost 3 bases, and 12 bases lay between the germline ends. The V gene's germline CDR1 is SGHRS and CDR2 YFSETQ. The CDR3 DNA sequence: TGCGCCAGCAGCTTAAACTCCGGGGGCTACGAGCAGTACTTC. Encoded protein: CASSLNSGGYEQYF.

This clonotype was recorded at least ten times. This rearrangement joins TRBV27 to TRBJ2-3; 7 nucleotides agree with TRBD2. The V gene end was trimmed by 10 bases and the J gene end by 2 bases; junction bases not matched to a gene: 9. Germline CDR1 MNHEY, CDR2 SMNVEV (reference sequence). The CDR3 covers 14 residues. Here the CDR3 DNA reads TGTGCCACCCGACTACGGGAGGCCACAGATACGCAGTATTTT. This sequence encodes CATRLREATDTQYF.

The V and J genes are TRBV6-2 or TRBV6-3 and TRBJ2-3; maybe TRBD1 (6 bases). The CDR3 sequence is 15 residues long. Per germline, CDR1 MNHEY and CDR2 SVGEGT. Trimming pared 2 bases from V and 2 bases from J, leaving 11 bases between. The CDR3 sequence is CASSYGGGNTDTQYF. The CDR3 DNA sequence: TGTGCCAGCAGTTACGGGGGCGGAAACACAGATACGCAGTATTTT.

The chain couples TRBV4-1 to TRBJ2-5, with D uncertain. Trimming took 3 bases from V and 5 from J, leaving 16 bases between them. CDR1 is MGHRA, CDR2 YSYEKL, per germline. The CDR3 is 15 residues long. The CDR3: CASSQAKVESETQYF. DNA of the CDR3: TGCGCCAGCAGCCAGGCTAAGGTGGAATCCGAGACCCAGTACTTC.

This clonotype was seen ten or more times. CDR3 nucleotides: TGTGCCAGCAGTACCCTATCTAGCGGGAGGTCGAAATACAATGAGCAGTTCTTC. It specifies CASSTLSSGRSKYNEQFF. The chain combines TRBV6-2 or TRBV6-3 with TRBJ2-1, with TRBD2 identical over 11 bases. Germline V lookup: CDR1 MNHEY, CDR2 SVGEGT. This CDR3 is built from 18 residues. V lost 5 bases, J lost 4 bases, and 13 bases stayed unmatched.

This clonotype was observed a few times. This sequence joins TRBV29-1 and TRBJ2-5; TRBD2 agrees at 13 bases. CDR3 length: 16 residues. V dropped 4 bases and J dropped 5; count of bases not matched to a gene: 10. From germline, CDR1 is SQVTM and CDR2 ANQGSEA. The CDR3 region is CSVGGTSGAFRETQYF. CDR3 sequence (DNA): TGCAGCGTTGGGGGGACTAGCGGGGCGTTTCGGGAGACCCAGTACTTC.

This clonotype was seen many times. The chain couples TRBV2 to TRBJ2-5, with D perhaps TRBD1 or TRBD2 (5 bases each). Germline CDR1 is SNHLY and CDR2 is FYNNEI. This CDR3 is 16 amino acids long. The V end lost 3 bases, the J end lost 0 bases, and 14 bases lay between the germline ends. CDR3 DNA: TGTGCCAGCAGTGATTTAACGGGGCAGTACCAAGAGACCCAGTACTTC. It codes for CASSDLTGQYQETQYF.

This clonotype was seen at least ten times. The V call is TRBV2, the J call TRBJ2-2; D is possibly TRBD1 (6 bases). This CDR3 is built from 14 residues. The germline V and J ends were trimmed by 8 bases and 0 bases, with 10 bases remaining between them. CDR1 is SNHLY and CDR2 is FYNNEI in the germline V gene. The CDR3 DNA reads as TGTGCCAGCGGGGGCCCGACGAACACCGGGGAGCTGTTTTTT. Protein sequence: CASGGPTNTGELFF.

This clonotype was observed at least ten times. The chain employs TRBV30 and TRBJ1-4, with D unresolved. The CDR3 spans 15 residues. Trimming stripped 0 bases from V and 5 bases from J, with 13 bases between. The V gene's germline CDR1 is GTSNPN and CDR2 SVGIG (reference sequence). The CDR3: CAWSVRRPNNEKLFF. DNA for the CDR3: TGTGCCTGGAGTGTACGCCGGCCCAACAATGAAAAACTGTTTTTT.

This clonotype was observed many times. This CDR3 is CAWSVQAGWGNQPQHF. For the CDR3, the DNA is TGTGCCTGGAGTGTACAGGCAGGCTGGGGCAATCAGCCCCAGCATTTT. The rearrangement joins TRBV30 to TRBJ1-5, with D maybe TRBD1 (5 bases). Germline V CDR1 and CDR2: GTSNPN, SVGIG (reference sequence). Trimming removed 0 bases from V and 2 bases from J, with 14 bases in between. The CDR3 runs to 16 residues. The whole variable domain, filled in from reference TRBV30 and TRBJ1-5, reads SQTIHQWPATLVQPVGSPLSLECTVEGTSNPNLYWYRQAAGRGLQLLFYSVGIGQISSEVPQNLSASRPQDRQFILSSKKLLLSDSGFYLCAWSVQAGWGNQPQHFGDGTRLSIL.

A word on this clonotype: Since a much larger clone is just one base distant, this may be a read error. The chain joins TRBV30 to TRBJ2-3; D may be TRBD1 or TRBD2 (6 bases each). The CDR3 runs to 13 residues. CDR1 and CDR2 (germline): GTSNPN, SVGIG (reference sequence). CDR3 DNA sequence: TGTGCCTGGACCGGGGGCAGCACAGATACGCGGTATTTT. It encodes CAWTGGSTDTRYF.

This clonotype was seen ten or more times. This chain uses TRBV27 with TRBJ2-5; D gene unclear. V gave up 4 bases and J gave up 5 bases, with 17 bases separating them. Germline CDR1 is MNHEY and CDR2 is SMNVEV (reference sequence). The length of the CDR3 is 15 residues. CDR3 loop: CASSSQDGLGETQYF. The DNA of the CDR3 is TGTGCCAGCAGTTCCCAGGACGGCCTGGGGGAGACCCAGTACTTC.

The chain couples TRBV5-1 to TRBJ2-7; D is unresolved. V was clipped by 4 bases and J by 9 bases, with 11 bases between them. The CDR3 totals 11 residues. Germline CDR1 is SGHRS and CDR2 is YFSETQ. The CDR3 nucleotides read TGCGCCAGCAGCCCGACCGAGAGGCAGTACTTC. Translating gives CASSPTERQYF.

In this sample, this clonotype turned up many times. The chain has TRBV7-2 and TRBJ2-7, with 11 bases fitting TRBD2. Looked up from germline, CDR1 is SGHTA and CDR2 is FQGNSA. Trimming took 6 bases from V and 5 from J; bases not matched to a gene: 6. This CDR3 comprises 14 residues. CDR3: CASSKTSGMDEQYF. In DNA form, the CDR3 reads TGTGCCAGCAGTAAGACTAGCGGGATGGACGAGCAGTACTTC.